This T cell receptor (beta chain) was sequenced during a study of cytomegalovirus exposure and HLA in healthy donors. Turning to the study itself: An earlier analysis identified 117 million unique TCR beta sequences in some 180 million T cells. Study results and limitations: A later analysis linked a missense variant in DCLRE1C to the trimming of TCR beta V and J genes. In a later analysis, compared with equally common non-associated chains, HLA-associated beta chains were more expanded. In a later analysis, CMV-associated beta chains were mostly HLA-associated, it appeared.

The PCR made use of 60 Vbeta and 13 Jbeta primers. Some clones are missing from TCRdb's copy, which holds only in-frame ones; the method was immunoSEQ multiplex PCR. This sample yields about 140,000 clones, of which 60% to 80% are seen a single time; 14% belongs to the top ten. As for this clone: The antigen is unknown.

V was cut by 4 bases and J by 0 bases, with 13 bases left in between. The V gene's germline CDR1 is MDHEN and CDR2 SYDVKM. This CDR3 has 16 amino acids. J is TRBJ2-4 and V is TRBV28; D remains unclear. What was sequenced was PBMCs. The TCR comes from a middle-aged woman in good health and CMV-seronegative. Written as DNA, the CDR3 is TGTGCCAGCAGTTCTCCAGAACCCCTAGCCAAAAACATTCAGTACTTC. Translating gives CASSSPEPLAKNIQYF.